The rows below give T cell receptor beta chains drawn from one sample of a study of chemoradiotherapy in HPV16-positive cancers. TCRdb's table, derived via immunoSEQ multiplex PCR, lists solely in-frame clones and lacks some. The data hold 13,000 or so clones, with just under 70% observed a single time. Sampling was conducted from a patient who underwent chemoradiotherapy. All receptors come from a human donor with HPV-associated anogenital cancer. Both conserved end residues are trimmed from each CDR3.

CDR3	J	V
ASSLGYEQY	TRBJ2-7	TRBV5-6
ASSQDGKGYT	TRBJ1-2	TRBV4-2
ASSVAGNTDTQY	TRBJ2-3	TRBV6-4
ASSLKGAAF	TRBJ1-1	TRBV5-1
ASSLENTNYGYT	TRBJ1-2	TRBV5-1
ASSPQGTYSGNTIY	TRBJ1-3	TRBV9
ASSPGQRNYGYT	TRBJ1-2	TRBV5-1
ASSFQGLSSYEQY	TRBJ2-7	TRBV13
ASSPGLYQETQY	TRBJ2-5	TRBV14
ASSLSGGLHNEQF	TRBJ2-1	TRBV7-3
ASSGGQPSGANVLT	TRBJ2-6	TRBV2
ASSLGQGTPRTYEQY	TRBJ2-7	TRBV4-1
ASSLTAGANYGYT	TRBJ1-2	TRBV5-1
ASSVEASGGYEQY	TRBJ2-7	TRBV9
SASWGGTIY	TRBJ1-3	TRBV20-1
ASSQGPSGSSTDTQY	TRBJ2-3	TRBV7-2
ASSSSSGGYEQY	TRBJ2-7	TRBV18
ASSLTEAGELF	TRBJ2-2	TRBV7-9
ASSSLTGLANEQY	TRBJ2-7	TRBV11-2
ASTKNGGGYGYT	TRBJ1-2	TRBV28
ASSLSPSGWEQY	TRBJ2-7	TRBV27
ASSQEPSGGYEQY	TRBJ2-7	TRBV4-1